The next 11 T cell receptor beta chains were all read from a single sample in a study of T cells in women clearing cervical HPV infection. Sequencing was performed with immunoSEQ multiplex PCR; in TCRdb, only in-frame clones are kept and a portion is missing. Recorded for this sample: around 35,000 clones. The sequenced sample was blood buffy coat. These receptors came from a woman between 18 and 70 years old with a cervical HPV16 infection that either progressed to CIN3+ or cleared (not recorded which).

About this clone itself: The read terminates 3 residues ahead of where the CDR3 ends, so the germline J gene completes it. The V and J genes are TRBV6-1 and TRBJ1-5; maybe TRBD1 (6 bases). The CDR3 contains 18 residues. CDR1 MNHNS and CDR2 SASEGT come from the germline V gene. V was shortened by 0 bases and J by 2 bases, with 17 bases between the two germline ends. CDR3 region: CASSEAEGGSVGNQPQHF. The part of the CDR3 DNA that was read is TGTGCCAGCAGTGAAGCGGAGGGGGGGTCCGTAGGCAATCAGCCC.

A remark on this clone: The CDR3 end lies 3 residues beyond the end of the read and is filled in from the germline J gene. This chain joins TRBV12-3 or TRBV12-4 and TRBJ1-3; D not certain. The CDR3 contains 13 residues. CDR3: CASTNAPPYSIYF. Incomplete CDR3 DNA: TGTGCCAGCACCAACGCACCCCCTTACAGT.

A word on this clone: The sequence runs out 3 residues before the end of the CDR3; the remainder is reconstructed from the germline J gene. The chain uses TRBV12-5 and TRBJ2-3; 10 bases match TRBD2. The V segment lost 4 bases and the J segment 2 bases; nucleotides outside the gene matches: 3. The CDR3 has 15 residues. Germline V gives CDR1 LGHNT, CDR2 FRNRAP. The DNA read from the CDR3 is TGTGCTAGTGGTTCTACTAGCGGGGACACAGATACG. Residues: CASGSTSGDTDT. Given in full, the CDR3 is CASGSTSGDTDTQYF.

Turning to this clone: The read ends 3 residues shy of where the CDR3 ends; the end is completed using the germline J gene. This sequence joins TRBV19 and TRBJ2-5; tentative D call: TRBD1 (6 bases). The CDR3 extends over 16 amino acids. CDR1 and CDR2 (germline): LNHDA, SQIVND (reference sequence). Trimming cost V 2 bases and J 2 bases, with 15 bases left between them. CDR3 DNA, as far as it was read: TGTGCCAGTAGTATACCCCACGACAGGAAACAAGAGACC. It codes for CASSIPHDRKQET. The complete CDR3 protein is CASSIPHDRKQETQYF. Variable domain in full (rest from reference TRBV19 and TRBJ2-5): DGGITQSPKYLFRKEGQNVTLSCEQNLNHDAMYWYRQDPGQGLRLIYYSQIVNDFQKGDIAEGYSVSREKKESFPLTVTSAQKNPTAFYLCASSIPHDRKQETQYFGPGTRLLVL.

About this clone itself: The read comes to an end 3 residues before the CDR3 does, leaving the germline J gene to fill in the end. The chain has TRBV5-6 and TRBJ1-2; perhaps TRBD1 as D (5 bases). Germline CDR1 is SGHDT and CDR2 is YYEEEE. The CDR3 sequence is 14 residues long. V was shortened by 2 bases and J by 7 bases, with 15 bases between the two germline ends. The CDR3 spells CASSFGQGSGGYTF. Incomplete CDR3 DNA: TGTGCCAGCAGCTTTGGGCAGGGATCCGGTGGC.

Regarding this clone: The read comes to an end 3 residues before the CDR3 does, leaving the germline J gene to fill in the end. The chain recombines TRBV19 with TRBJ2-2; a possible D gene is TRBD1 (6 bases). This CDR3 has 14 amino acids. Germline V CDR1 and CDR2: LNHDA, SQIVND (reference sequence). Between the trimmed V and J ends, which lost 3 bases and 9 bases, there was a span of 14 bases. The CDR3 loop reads CASSMGASRRELFF. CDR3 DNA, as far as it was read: TGTGCCAGTAGTATGGGGGCTTCGAGAAGGGAG. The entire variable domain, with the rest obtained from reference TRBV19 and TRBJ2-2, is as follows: DGGITQSPKYLFRKEGQNVTLSCEQNLNHDAMYWYRQDPGQGLRLIYYSQIVNDFQKGDIAEGYSVSREKKESFPLTVTSAQKNPTAFYLCASSMGASRRELFFGEGSRLTVL.

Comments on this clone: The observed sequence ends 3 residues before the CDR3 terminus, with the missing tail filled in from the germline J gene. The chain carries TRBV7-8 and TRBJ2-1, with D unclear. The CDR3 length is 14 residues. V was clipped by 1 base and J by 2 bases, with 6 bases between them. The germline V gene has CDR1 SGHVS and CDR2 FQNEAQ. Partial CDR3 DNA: TGTGCCAGCAGCTTAGTGCGAACCTACAATGAG. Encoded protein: CASSLVRTYNE. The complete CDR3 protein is CASSLVRTYNEQFF.

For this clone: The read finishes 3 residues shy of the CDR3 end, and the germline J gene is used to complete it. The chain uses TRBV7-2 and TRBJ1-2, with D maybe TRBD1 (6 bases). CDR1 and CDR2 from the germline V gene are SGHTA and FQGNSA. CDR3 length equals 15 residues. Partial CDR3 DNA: TGTGCCAGCAGCCGTGGACTAGCGGGGACATACGAC. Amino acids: CASSRGLAGTYD. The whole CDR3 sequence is CASSRGLAGTYDYTF.

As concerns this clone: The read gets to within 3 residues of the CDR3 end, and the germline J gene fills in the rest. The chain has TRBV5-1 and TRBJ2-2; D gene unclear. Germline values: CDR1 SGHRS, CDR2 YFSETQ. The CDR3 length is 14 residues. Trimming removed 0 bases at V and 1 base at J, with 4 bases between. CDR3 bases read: TGCGCCAGCAGCTTGGGACAGAACACCGGGGAG. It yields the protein CASSLGQNTGE. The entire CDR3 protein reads CASSLGQNTGELFF.

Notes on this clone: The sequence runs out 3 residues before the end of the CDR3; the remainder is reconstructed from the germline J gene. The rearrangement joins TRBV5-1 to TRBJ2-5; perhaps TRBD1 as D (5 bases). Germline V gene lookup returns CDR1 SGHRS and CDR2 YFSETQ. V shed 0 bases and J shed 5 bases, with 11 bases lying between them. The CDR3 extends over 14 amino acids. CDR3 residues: CASSLDTAGETQYF. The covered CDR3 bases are TGCGCCAGCAGCTTGGATACGGCAGGGGAGACC.

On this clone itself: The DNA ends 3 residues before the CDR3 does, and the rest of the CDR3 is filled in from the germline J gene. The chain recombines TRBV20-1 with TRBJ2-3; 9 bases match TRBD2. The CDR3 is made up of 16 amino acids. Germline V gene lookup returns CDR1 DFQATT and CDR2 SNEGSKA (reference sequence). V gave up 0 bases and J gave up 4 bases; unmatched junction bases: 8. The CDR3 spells CSARDYKLAGPDTQYF. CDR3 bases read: TGCAGTGCTAGAGATTATAAACTAGCGGGCCCAGATACG.